Here is one TCR beta chain with its context. Its antigen is still unknown. Looked up from germline, CDR1 is SGHRS and CDR2 is YFSETQ. After removal of 9 bases from V and 5 bases from J, the junction contained 9 bases not matched to a gene. CDR3 length: 14 amino acids. The data were obtained in a study of identical twins. Unique molecular identifiers were present on the cDNA, which also gained a universal primer site by template switching. TCRdb re-analysed the 5' RACE reads in MiXCR, keeping a single row per CDR3 protein. Of under 300,000 distinct CDR3 sequences listed, roughly an eighth are singletons. Study-wide points: Cord blood beta clonotypes present at high abundance carried fewer insertions; no such pattern appeared in memory repertoires. Out-of-frame alpha sequences common to twins exhibited an excess of low generation probability.

The chain joins TRBV5-1 to TRBJ2-2, with TRBD1 identical over 8 bases. Sequenced sample: memory (CD45RO+) T cells sorted from blood. The clonotype was recovered from a woman under 30 in good health. The CDR3 bases are TGCGCCACCGCCCAGGGGGCAGGAACCGGGGAGCTGTTTTTT. This gives the protein CATAQGAGTGELFF.